These 4 T cell receptor beta chains were sequenced from one sample in a study of human T cells and chemical hapten exposure. Time point given: patch test 2, 6 weeks after DPC sensitization. Treatment of the sample: therapeutic diphenylcyclopropenone sensitization with weekly scalp DPC. One entry per CDR3 protein, called by TCRdb with MiXCR from the RACE reads. The table has around 130,000 distinct CDR3 sequences, over 9.5% seen once; the top ten hold roughly 1.4%. The sample consisted of whole blood, taken in connection with sensitization to the hapten diphenylcyclopropenone (DPC). The origin of the receptors is a woman in her fifties or sixties with alopecia areata. Some clones in this sample may be carry-over from other donors' samples.

This rearrangement joins TRBV6-5 to TRBJ2-7; 13 nucleotides line up with TRBD2. This CDR3 is 16 amino acids long. Trimming at V came to 4 bases and at J to 5 bases, leaving 8 bases not matched to a gene. Germline V gives CDR1 MNHEY, CDR2 SVGAGI. The CDR3 DNA sequence: TGTGCCAGCAGTTCCTCTGGACTAGCGGGAGTCCACGAGCAGTACTTC. As protein: CASSSSGLAGVHEQYF.

This clonotype has only a few counts. The rearrangement joins TRBV4-1 to TRBJ1-4, with D tentatively TRBD1 (5 bases). Trimming took 1 base from V and 7 from J, leaving 13 bases between them. Germline loops: CDR1 MGHRA, CDR2 YSYEKL. The CDR3 runs to 15 residues. The CDR3 region is CASSQVGSGIEKLFF. CDR3 nucleotides: TGCGCCAGCAGCCAAGTGGGGTCAGGGATTGAAAAACTGTTTTTT.

Many counts were recorded for this clonotype. The J gene is TRBJ1-2, the V gene TRBV30; 9 bases map to TRBD1. With V trimmed by 2 bases and J by 5 bases, 6 bases remained unmatched. The germline V gene encodes CDR1 GTSNPN and CDR2 SVGIG (reference sequence). This CDR3 region has 14 residues. CDR3 nucleotide sequence: TGTGCCTGGAGTAACGCTGGACAGGGGTATGGCTACACCTTC. Translated, it gives CAWSNAGQGYGYTF. Looking up the rest from reference TRBV30 and TRBJ1-2 gives the full variable domain: SQTIHQWPATLVQPVGSPLSLECTVEGTSNPNLYWYRQAAGRGLQLLFYSVGIGQISSEVPQNLSASRPQDRQFILSSKKLLLSDSGFYLCAWSNAGQGYGYTFGSGTRLTVV.

The CDR3 DNA reads as TGTGCCACCAGTGATACAGCGGGAGGGCCTAGGTATGAGCAGTTCTTC. Its translation is CATSDTAGGPRYEQFF. The chain combines TRBV24-1 with TRBJ2-1; TRBD2 aligns across 10 bases. The V gene's germline CDR1 is KGHDR and CDR2 SFDVKD. This CDR3 has 16 amino acids. V trimming: 3 bases; J trimming: 8 bases; junction bases outside the gene matches: 9.